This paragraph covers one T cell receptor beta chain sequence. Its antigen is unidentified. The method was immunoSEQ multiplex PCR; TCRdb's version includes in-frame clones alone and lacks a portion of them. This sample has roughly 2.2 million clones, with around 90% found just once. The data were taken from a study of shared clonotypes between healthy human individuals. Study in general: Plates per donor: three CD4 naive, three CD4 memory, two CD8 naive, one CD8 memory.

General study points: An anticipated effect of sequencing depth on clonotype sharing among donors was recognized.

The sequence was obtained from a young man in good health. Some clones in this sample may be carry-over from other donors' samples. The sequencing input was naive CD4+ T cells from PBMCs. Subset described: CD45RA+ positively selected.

The CDR3 region has the DNA TGTGCCAGCAGTTTATTGGGGACAGGCGCCAGGAGCTCCTACGAGCAGTACTTC. Protein: CASSLLGTGARSSYEQYF. The rearrangement links TRBV27 to TRBJ2-7; 8 bases line up with TRBD1. The CDR3 loop spans 18 amino acids. V trimming: 1 base; J trimming: 0 bases; junction bases outside the gene matches: 11. Germline-derived CDR1 and CDR2 are MNHEY and SMNVEV (reference sequence).